The 10 T cell receptor beta chains given below trace back to one sample, sequenced in a study of blood T cell repertoires in COVID-19. Profiling relied on immunoSEQ multiplex PCR, and the TCRdb table lists in-frame clones only, not all of them. The table includes 150,000 to 200,000 clones, about four fifths detected once. What was sequenced was peripheral blood. These receptors all come from a man in his 60s with active or convalescent COVID-19.

The chain joins TRBV4-1 to TRBJ2-3; D is undetermined. Germline V gene lookup returns CDR1 MGHRA and CDR2 YSYEKL. V was clipped by 0 bases and J by 2 bases, with 9 bases between them. There are 15 residues in the CDR3. The CDR3 loop is CASSQDRLDTDTQYF. The CDR3 nucleotides read TGCGCCAGCAGCCAAGATCGCCTAGACACAGATACGCAGTATTTT.

The rearrangement links TRBV19 to TRBJ2-3; weak D call: TRBD2 (5 bases). This CDR3 comprises 16 residues. V was clipped by 6 bases and J by 2 bases, with 18 bases between them. Germline-derived CDR1 and CDR2 are LNHDA and SQIVND (reference sequence). The CDR3 loop is CASSETGNPITDTQYF. The CDR3 region has the DNA TGTGCCAGTAGCGAAACCGGGAACCCAATCACAGATACGCAGTATTTT.

This chain links TRBV5-1 with TRBJ2-5; the D gene is possibly TRBD2 (6 bases). The germline V gene has CDR1 SGHRS and CDR2 YFSETQ. V lost 3 bases and J 5 bases, leaving 26 bases between the germline ends. This CDR3 has 18 amino acids. CDR3 nucleotide sequence: TGCGCCAGCAGCTCCTGGGGGACGGGGCGGGAAGAGGTGGAGACCCAGTACTTC. Encoded protein: CASSSWGTGREEVETQYF.

This clone was observed a single time. The J gene is TRBJ2-1, the V gene TRBV5-4, with D maybe TRBD2 (5 bases). There are 16 residues in the CDR3. Trimming removed 2 bases at V and 0 bases at J, with 12 bases between. Germline CDR1 reads SGHNT; CDR2 reads YYREEE (reference sequence). CDR3 DNA: TGTGCCAGCAGCTTCCCTTTAGGGAGCTCCTACAATGAGCAGTTCTTC. Translating it yields CASSFPLGSSYNEQFF. Full variable domain (missing parts from reference TRBV5-4 and TRBJ2-1): ETGVTQSPTHLIKTRGQQVTLRCSSQSGHNTVSWYQQALGQGPQFIFQYYREEENGRGNFPPRFSGLQFPNYSSELNVNALELDDSALYLCASSFPLGSSYNEQFFGPGTRLTVL.

The V gene is TRBV4-1, the J gene TRBJ1-4; a weak D match, TRBD1 (6 bases). V shed 0 bases and J shed 2 bases, with 7 bases lying between them. Germline V gene sequence: CDR1 MGHRA, CDR2 YSYEKL. The CDR3 runs 15 residues. The CDR3 sequence is CASSQEGGTNEKLFF. The CDR3, as DNA: TGCGCCAGCAGCCAAGAAGGGGGTACTAATGAAAAACTGTTTTTT.

This chain joins TRBV5-1 and TRBJ1-1; TRBD1 aligns across 7 bases. The length of the CDR3 is 14 residues. Germline V gene data show CDR1 as SGHRS and CDR2 as YFSETQ. J was trimmed by 0 bases and V by 4 bases; bases with no gene match: 3. The CDR3 sequence: CASSIDRVNTEAFF. Written as DNA, the CDR3 is TGCGCCAGCAGCATCGACAGGGTGAACACTGAAGCTTTCTTT. Based on the CDR3 plus reference TRBV5-1 and TRBJ1-1, the full variable domain is KAGVTQTPRYLIKTRGQQVTLSCSPISGHRSVSWYQQTPGQGLQFLFEYFSETQRNKGNFPGRFSGRQFSNSRSEMNVSTLELGDSALYLCASSIDRVNTEAFFGQGTRLTVV.

A single count supports this clone. The V gene is TRBV6-1, the J gene TRBJ1-2; possible D gene TRBD1, 6 bases. The germline CDR1 and CDR2 sequences are MNHNS and SASEGT. The V gene lost 4 bases and the J gene lost 4 bases, with 22 bases spanning the gap. The CDR3 covers 17 residues. CDR3 sequence reads: CASSAQGGSQGAYGYTF. DNA of the CDR3: TGTGCCAGCAGTGCACAGGGCGGGAGTCAGGGAGCCTATGGCTACACCTTC.

The V call is TRBV3-1 (or the pseudogene TRBV3-2), the J call TRBJ2-5; D is unresolved. Trimming took 1 base from V and 1 from J, leaving 4 bases between them. This CDR3 comprises 13 residues. CDR1 and CDR2 (germline): LGHDT, YNNKEL (reference sequence). CDR3 in amino acids: CASSQGGQETQYF. CDR3 coding DNA: TGTGCCAGCAGCCAAGGCGGCCAAGAGACCCAGTACTTC.

V usage is TRBV28 and J usage is TRBJ2-2; D might be TRBD2 (6 bases). Germline-derived CDR1 and CDR2 are MDHEN and SYDVKM. V lost 2 bases to trimming and J lost 6 bases, with 19 bases between them. The CDR3 extends over 17 amino acids. The CDR3 loop is CASSLAGKEAGPGELFF. The CDR3 bases are TGTGCCAGCAGTTTAGCGGGGAAGGAGGCAGGGCCCGGGGAGCTGTTTTTT.

CDR3 in amino acids: CASSKGGASGTRGVNEQFF. The CDR3 nucleotides are TGTGCCAGCAGCAAAGGCGGGGCTAGCGGGACCCGGGGGGTCAATGAGCAGTTCTTC. The V gene is TRBV21-1, the J gene TRBJ2-1; TRBD2 is the table's D call, not checked against the DNA. TRBV21-1 is a documented pseudogene. This CDR3 comprises 19 residues.